This T cell receptor (beta chain) stems from a study of OX40 agonist ivuxolimab in advanced cancers. Study context: Prior anti-PD-1, anti-PD-L1 or anti-CTLA-4 therapy did not bar entry, and roughly 40% had some. Two patients with cutaneous melanoma and one with hepatocellular carcinoma, three in total, showed partial responses. General study results and limits: The average count of expanded clones was higher among CD8+ T cells than among CD4+.

The ends were cut back, 4 bases at V and 7 bases at J, with 11 bases in the middle. This CDR3 region has 14 residues. Germline CDR1 MNHEY, CDR2 SVGAGI. A note on this clone: Its antigen is not identified.

Some clones are missing from TCRdb's copy, which holds only in-frame ones; the method was immunoSEQ multiplex PCR. Among about 70,000 clones listed, 87% were seen once. The receptor was derived from an adult with an advanced solid tumor such as melanoma, head and neck, liver or kidney cancer. The starting material was CD4+ or CD8+ T cells sorted from blood, obtained in a trial of the OX40 agonist ivuxolimab. This sequence joins TRBV6-5 and TRBJ1-6; unclear D gene. In DNA, the CDR3 is TGTGCCAGCAGTTCAAGGAGGGCCAATTCACCCCTCCACTTT. Its translation is CASSSRRANSPLHF.